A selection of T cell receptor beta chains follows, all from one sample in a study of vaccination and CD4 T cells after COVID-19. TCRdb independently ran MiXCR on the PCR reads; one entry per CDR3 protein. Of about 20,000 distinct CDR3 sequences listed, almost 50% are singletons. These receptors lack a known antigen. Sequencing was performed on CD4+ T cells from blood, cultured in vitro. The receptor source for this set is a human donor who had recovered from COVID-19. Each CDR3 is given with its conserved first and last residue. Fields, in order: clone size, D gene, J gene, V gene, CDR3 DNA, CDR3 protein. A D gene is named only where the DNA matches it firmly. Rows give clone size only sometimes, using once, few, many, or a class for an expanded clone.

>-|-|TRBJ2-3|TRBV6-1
TGTGCCAGCGAGGGGGGGGGCGCGGAAGATACGCAGTATTTT
CASEGGGAEDTQYF
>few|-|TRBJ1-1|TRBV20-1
TGCAGTGCTAGGCGGGGGAACACTGAAGCTTTCTTT
CSARRGNTEAFF
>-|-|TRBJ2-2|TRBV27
TGTGCCAGCAGTCGCGGGTTCCACACCGGGGAGCTGTTTTTT
CASSRGFHTGELFF
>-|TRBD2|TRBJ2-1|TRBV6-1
TGTGCCAGCAGTCGCCCCGGACTAGCCCTTAATGAGCAGTTCTTC
CASSRPGLALNEQFF
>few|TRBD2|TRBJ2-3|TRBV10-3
TGTGCCATCAGGGAGAAGCGGGAGGGCCTTGGGGATACGCAGTATTTT
CAIREKREGLGDTQYF
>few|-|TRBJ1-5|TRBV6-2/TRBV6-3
TGTGCCATCAGACAGTCAGCTAGCAATCAGCCCCAGCATTTT
CAIRQSASNQPQHF
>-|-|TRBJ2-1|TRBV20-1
TGCAGTGCTAGAGATTGGTCCGGGGGCCACAATGAGCAGTTCTTC
CSARDWSGGHNEQFF
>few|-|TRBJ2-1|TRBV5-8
TGTGCCAGCAGCTTGAGGGGGAGTACCTACAATGAGCAGTTCTTC
CASSLRGSTYNEQFF
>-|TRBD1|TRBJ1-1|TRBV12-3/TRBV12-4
TGTGCCAGCAGTCCTAACAGGGGCACTGAAGCTTTCTTT
CASSPNRGTEAFF
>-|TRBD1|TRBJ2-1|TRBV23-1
TGCGCCAGCAGTCAATTGGACAGGGTTCCCCTGCGGTACAATGAGCAGTTCTTC
CASSQLDRVPLRYNEQFF
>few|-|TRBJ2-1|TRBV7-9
TGTGCCAGCAGCTCCTCAGGACGGAATGAGCAGTTCTTC
CASSSSGRNEQFF
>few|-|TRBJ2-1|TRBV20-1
TGCAGTGCTATAAGGGGGCGGGGCTACAATGAGCAGTTCTTC
CSAIRGRGYNEQFF
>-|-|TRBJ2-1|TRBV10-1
TGCGCCAGCAGTGAGTCCCCGGAGGCCAGCTACAATGAGCAGTTCTTC
CASSESPEASYNEQFF
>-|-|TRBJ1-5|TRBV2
TGTGCCAGCACCCCGGGGGGCCATCAGCCCCAGCATTTT
CASTPGGHQPQHF
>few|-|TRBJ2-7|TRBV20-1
TGCAGTGCGTCAAGGGGGGTCTCCTACGAGCAGTACTTC
CSASRGVSYEQYF
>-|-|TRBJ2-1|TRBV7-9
TGTGCCAGCAGCAGCCTTGGGTCCTCCAGCTCCTACAATGAGCAGTTCTTC
CASSSLGSSSSYNEQFF
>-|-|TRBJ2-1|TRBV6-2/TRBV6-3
TGTGCCAGCAGTGTTCAGGATGAGCAGTTCTTC
CASSVQDEQFF
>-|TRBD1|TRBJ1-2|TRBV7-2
TGTGCCAGCAGCTTAGAAGGGGGCGCTTGGCATGGCTACACCTTC
CASSLEGGAWHGYTF
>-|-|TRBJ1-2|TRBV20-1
TGCAGTGCCTGGACTCCCAGGGGAAACTATGGCTACACCTTC
CSAWTPRGNYGYTF
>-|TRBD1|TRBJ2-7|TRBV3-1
TGTGCCAGCAGTCCGGACAGGGGGCTAGGGTACGAGCAGTACTTC
CASSPDRGLGYEQYF
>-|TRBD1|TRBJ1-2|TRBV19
TGTGCCAGTAGTATCGACCGCGACAGGGGCTATGGCTACACCTTC
CASSIDRDRGYGYTF
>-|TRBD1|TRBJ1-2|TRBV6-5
TGTGCCAGCAGTTTACAGGGGAACTATGGCTACACCTTC
CASSLQGNYGYTF
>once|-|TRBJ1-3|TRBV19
TGTGCCAGTAGTATAGGACAGGACTCTGGAAACACCATATATTTT
CASSIGQDSGNTIYF
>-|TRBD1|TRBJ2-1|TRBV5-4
TGTGCCAGCAGCACCCGACAGGGGGCTCGGGATGAGCAGTTCTTC
CASSTRQGARDEQFF
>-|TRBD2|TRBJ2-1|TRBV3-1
TGTGCCAGCAGCCTAACAGGACTAGCCGATGAGCAGTTCTTC
CASSLTGLADEQFF
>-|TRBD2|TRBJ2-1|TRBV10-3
TGTGCCAGCAGGGTAGCGGGAGTGAATGAGCAGTTCTTC
CASRVAGVNEQFF
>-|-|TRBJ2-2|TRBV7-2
TGTGCCAGCAGCTTGCAGGTCACCGGGGAGCTGTTTTTT
CASSLQVTGELFF
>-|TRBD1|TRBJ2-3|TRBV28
TGTGCCAGCAGGGGCACAGGGGGCGCGGTCACAGATACGCAGTATTTT
CASRGTGGAVTDTQYF
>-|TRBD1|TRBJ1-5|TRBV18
TGTGCCAGCTCACCGGCCGGAAGGGGGCGTAATCAGCCCCAGCATTTT
CASSPAGRGRNQPQHF
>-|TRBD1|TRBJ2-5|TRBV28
TGTGCCAGCAGTTTGACAGGGGGCGATGAGACCCAGTACTTC
CASSLTGGDETQYF
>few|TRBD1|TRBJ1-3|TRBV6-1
TGTGCCAGCAGTGCGACAGGGGGAGGGAACACCATATATTTT
CASSATGGGNTIYF
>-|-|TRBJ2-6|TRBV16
TGTGCCAGCAGCCAGGGGTCTGGGGCCAACGTCCTGACTTTC
CASSQGSGANVLTF
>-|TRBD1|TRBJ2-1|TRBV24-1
TGTGCCACCAGTGACTCGGGACAGGGGTTCTCAGGTGAGCAGTTCTTC
CATSDSGQGFSGEQFF
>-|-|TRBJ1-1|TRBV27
TGTGCCAGCAGTCCCCGCCCAGGCACTGAAGCTTTCTTT
CASSPRPGTEAFF
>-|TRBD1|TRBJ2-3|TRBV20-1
TGCAGCACACCAGGACAGGGTTTCACAGATACGCAGTATTTT
CSTPGQGFTDTQYF
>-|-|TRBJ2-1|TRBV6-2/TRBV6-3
TGTGCCAGCAGCCTCGATGACTACAATGAGCAGTTCTTC
CASSLDDYNEQFF